This TCR beta chain was sequenced for a study of immune cell composition in non-small cell lung cancer (dated by TCRdb to 2015 to 2018). Regarding the research as a whole: Histologic subtype, mainly lung adenocarcinoma or squamous cell carcinoma, was assigned on the basis of H&E together with p63, CK5, Napsin A and TTF-1 immunohistochemistry. TCR-beta sequencing (Adaptive Biotechnologies) was performed on around 37 paired NSCLC tumour and non-adjacent lung specimens plus 26 tumour-only specimens. For supplementary cohort #1, made up of roughly ten lung adenocarcinoma cases, paired tumour/lung TCR-beta sequencing was done and TIL populations were generated so that tumour reactivity could be assessed. Several tumour specimens with TCR-beta data were rare histological subtypes and were excluded from the subtype comparisons. Overall study outcomes, separate from this receptor: Only around ten cases were included in the reactivity cohort, and sequence sharing between tumour-reactive clones and the dominant in vivo tumour-associated clones was not shown. In roughly 11 adenocarcinoma cases, a strong correlation was found between maximal tumour-associated clone frequency and TIL tumour reactivity, whereas no such correlation was found between overall clonality and TIL tumour reactivity. Nearly half of NSCLC cases had tumour-associated clones >0.5%, found in around a third of adenocarcinomas compared with around 79% of squamous carcinomas. No significant correlation was found between smoking pack-years and tumour TCR-beta clonality.

Only one count was recorded for this clone. It lacks a known antigen. Nothing much larger sits one base from this clone, and base qualities are not available. Normal lung samples came from the same patient and were non-adjacent lung tissue collected as far from the tumour as possible, with a minimum distance of 3 cm. Frozen aliquots of unsorted single-cell suspensions were used for genomic DNA extraction with the QIAamp DNA kit. Tissues were received within 2 hours of resection and were immediately processed into single-cell suspensions. Tissue was broken up mechanically, digested enzymatically with DNase I, collagenase I and hyaluronidase for 30 to 35 minutes at 37 degrees C, and then filtered and RBC-lysed. TCR-beta CDR3 regions were amplified from genomic DNA by a two-step multiplex PCR, with the second step adding Illumina-compatible adaptors. TCR-beta immunosequencing was carried out on an Illumina platform through the commercial immunoSEQ service. In the original analysis: Repertoires were summarised as Top 10 Clones, the percentage of T-cell templates from the ten most frequent sequences, and productive clonality. Productive clonality ranged from 0 to 1, with 1 indicating a monoclonal population. Using log10 scatter plots, tumour-associated clones were identified as sequences that made up at least 0.1% of tumour T-cell templates yet were absent from the matched non-adjacent lung. Student's t-tests were used for two-group comparisons, ANOVA was used for stages, and linear regression was used for relationships, with analyses conducted in GraphPad Prism7 and R. Imported from immuneACCESS, the table was reduced by TCRdb to in-frame sequences with V and J called. These copies leave out some clones; in studies compared against another copy, an unresolved V gene accounts for under half, and the cause of the remainder is not known. The V and J calls and clone size are taken from that table; D and trimming were inferred from the DNA. In all, the sample holds 3,000 or so clones, and 80% to 85% of those were seen once. Of the sample, about 9% falls within the top ten clones.

There are 17 amino acids in the CDR3, from cysteine to phenylalanine inclusive. Only the CDR3 region is kept as DNA, spanning 51 bases read in frame from base 1. V ends up 1 base short and J 3 bases short, with an unmatched junction base count of 8. CDR1 and CDR2, per the germline V gene, are MDHEN and SYDVKM. What was sequenced was non-adjacent lung tissue. The rearrangement joined TRBV28 to TRBJ1-1; 10 middle bases align to TRBD1. This TCR was recovered from a human donor with non-small cell lung cancer. The DNA sequence is as follows: TGTGCCAGCAGTTTATACCCGCCGGGACAGGGGTACACTGAAGCTTTCTTT. Translated, it reads CASSLYPPGQGYTEAFF.